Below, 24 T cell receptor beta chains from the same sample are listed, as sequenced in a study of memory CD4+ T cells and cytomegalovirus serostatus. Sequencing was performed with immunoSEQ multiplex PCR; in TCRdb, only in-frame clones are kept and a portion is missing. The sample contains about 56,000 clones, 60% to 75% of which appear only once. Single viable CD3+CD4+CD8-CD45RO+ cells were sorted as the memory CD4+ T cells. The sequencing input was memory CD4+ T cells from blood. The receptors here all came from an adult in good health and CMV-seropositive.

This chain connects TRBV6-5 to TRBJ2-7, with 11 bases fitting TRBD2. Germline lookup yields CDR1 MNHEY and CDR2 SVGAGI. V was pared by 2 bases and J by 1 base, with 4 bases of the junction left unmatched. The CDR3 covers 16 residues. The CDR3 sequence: CASSYMGTSGSYEQYF. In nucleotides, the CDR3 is TGTGCCAGCAGTTACATGGGGACTAGCGGATCCTACGAGCAGTACTTC.

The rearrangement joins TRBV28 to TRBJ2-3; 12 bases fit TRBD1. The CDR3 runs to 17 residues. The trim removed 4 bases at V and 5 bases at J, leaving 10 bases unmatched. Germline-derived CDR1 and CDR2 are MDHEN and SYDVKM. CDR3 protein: CASSSPGTGGELDTQYF. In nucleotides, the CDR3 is TGTGCCAGCAGTTCCCCCGGGACAGGGGGCGAATTAGATACGCAGTATTTT.

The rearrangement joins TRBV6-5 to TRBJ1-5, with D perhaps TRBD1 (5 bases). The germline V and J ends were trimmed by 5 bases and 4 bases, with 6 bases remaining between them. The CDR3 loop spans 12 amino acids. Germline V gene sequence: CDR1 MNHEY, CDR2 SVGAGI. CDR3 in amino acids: CASSGGNQPQHF. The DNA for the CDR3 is TGTGCCAGCAGTGGGGGGAATCAGCCCCAGCATTTT.

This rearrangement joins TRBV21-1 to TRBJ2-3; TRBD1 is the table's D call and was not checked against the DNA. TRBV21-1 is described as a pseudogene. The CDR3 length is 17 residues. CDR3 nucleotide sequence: TGTGCCAGCAGCACGGAAAGGCGGGACAGAAGCACAGATACGCAGTATTTT. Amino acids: CASSTERRDRSTDTQYF.

CDR3 in DNA: TGTGCCAGCAGCTTAGAAGTCCGGCGGGAGTTCAATGAGCAGTTCTTC. Protein product: CASSLEVRREFNEQFF. The genes are TRBV7-8 and TRBJ2-1; 7 nucleotides line up with TRBD2. In germline, CDR1 is SGHVS, CDR2 FQNEAQ. With V trimmed by 1 base and J by 6 bases, 9 bases remained unmatched. The CDR3 covers 16 residues. The variable domain in full, completed from reference TRBV7-8 and TRBJ2-1, reads GAGVSQSPRYKVAKRGQDVALRCDPISGHVSLFWYQQALGQGPEFLTYFQNEAQLDKSGLPSDRFFAERPEGSVSTLKIQRTQQEDSAVYLCASSLEVRREFNEQFFGPGTRLTVL.

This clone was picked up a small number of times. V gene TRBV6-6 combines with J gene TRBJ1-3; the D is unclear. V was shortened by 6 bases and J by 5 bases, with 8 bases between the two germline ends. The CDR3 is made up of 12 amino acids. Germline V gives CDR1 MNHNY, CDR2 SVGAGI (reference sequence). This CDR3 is CASSLTRNTIYF. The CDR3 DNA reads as TGTGCCAGCAGCCTTACTAGAAACACCATATATTTT.

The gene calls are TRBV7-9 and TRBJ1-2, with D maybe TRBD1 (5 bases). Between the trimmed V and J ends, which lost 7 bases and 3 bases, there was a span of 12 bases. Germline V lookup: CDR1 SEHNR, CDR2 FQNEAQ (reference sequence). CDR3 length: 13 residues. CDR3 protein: CASTRGTDYGYTF. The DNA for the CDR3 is TGTGCCAGCACTCGGGGGACGGACTATGGCTACACCTTC.

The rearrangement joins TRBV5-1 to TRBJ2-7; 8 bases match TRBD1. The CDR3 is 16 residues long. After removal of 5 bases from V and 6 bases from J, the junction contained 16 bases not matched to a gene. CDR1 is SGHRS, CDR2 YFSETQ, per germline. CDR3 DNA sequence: TGCGCCAGCAGTTCCTCTTCGGGACAGGTTTCTTCCGAGCAGTACTTC. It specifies CASSSSSGQVSSEQYF.

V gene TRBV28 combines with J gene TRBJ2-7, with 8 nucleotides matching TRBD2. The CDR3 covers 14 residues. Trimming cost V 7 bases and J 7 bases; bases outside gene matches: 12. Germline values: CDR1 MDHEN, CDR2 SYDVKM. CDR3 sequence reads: CASTHLAGTGEQYF. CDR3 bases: TGTGCCAGCACCCATTTAGCGGGAACGGGGGAGCAGTACTTC.

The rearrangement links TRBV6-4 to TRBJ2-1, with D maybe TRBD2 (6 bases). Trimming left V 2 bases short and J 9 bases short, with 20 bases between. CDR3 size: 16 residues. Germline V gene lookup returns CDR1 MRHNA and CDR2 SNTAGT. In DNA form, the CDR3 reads TGTGCCAGCAGTGACCGTGGGGCGGGGCCTACAAGTGAGCAGTTCTTC. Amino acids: CASSDRGAGPTSEQFF.

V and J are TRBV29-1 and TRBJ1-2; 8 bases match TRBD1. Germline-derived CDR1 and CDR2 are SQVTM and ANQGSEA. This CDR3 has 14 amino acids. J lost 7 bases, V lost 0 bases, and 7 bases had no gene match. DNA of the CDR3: TGCAGCGTTGAAGAACGCAGGGGGCTCGGTGGCTACACCTTC. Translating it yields CSVEERRGLGGYTF.

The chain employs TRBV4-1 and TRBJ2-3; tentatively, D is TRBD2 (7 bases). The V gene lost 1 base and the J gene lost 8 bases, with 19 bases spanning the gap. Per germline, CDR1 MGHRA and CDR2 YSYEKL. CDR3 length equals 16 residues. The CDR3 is CASSQGHGGGGVTQYF. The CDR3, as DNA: TGCGCCAGCAGCCAAGGACACGGCGGAGGGGGGGTTACGCAGTATTTT.

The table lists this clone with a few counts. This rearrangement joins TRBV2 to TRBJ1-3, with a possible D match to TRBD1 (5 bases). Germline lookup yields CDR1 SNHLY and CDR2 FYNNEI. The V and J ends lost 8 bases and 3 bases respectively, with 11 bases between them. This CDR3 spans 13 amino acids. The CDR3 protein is CASPGLSGNTIYF. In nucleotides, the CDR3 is TGTGCCAGCCCGGGGCTGAGTGGAAACACCATATATTTT.

CDR3 sequence reads: CASSYTTDLTGELFF. The CDR3 nucleotides read TGTGCCAGCAGTTACACCACGGACTTAACCGGGGAGCTGTTTTTT. The chain employs TRBV6-5 and TRBJ2-2, with TRBD2 as a possible D gene (5 bases). In germline, CDR1 is MNHEY, CDR2 SVGAGI. There are 15 residues in the CDR3. V lost 2 bases and J 5 bases, leaving 12 bases between the germline ends.

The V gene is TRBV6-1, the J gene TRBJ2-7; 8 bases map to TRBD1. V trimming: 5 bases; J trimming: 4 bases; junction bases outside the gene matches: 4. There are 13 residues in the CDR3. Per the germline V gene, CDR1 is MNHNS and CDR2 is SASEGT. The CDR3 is CASSWTGFYEQYF. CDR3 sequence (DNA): TGTGCCAGCAGTTGGACAGGGTTTTACGAGCAGTACTTC.

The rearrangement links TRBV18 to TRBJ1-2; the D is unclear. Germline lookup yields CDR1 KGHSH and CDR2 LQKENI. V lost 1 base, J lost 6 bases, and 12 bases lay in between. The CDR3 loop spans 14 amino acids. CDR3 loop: CASSPRVELDGYTF. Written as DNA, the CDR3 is TGTGCCAGCTCACCACGGGTAGAGCTTGATGGCTACACCTTC. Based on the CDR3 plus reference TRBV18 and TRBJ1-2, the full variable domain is NAGVMQNPRHLVRRRGQEARLRCSPMKGHSHVYWYRQLPEEGLKFMVYLQKENIIDESGMPKERFSAEFPKEGPSILRIQQVVRGDSAAYFCASSPRVELDGYTFGSGTRLTVV.

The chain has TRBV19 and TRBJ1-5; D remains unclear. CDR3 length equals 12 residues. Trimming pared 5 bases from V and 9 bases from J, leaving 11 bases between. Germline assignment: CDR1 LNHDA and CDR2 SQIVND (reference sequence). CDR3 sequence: CASSPQDPPQHF. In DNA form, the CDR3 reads TGTGCCAGTAGTCCGCAGGATCCGCCCCAGCATTTT.

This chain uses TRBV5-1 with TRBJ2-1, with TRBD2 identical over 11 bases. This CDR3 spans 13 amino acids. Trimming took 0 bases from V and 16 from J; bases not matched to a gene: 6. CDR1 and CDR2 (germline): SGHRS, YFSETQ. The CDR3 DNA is TGCGCCAGCAGCTTGGCTCTAGCGGGAGGCCAATTCTTC. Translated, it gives CASSLALAGGQFF.

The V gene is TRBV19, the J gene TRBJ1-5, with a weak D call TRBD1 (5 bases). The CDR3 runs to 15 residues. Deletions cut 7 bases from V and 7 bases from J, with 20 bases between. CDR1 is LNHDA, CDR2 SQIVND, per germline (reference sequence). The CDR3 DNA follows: TGTGCCAGTAAGTCCTCGACGGGGGTGGAACAGCCCCAGCATTTT. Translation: CASKSSTGVEQPQHF.

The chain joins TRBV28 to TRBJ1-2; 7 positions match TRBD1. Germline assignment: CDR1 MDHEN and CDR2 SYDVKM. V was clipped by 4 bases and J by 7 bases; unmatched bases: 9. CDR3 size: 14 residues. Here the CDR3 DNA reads TGTGCCAGCAGTTCCACCGGACAGGCGTCTGGCTACACCTTC. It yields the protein CASSSTGQASGYTF.

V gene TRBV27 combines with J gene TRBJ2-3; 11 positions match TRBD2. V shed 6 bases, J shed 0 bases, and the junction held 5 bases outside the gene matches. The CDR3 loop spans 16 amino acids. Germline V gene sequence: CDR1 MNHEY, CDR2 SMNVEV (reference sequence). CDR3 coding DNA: TGTGCCAGCAGATTCCTAGCGGGAGGCAGCACAGATACGCAGTATTTT. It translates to CASRFLAGGSTDTQYF.

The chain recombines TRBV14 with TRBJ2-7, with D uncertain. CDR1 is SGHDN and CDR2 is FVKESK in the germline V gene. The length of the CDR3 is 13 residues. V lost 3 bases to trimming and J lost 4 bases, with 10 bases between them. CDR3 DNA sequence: TGTGCCAGCAGCCAGGTAATCGGTTACGAGCAGTACTTC. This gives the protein CASSQVIGYEQYF.

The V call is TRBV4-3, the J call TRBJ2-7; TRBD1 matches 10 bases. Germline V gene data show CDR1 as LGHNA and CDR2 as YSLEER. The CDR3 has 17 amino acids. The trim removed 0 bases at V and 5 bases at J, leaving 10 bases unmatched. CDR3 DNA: TGCGCCAGCAGCCAAGATCGCGGGGACAGGGGCCTCCACGAGCAGTACTTC. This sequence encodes CASSQDRGDRGLHEQYF.

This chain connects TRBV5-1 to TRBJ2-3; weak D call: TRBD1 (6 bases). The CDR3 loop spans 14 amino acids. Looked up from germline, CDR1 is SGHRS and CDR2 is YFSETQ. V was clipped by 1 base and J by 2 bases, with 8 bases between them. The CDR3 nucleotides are TGCGCCAGCAGCTTGAACAGGGTCACAGATACGCAGTATTTT. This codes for CASSLNRVTDTQYF.